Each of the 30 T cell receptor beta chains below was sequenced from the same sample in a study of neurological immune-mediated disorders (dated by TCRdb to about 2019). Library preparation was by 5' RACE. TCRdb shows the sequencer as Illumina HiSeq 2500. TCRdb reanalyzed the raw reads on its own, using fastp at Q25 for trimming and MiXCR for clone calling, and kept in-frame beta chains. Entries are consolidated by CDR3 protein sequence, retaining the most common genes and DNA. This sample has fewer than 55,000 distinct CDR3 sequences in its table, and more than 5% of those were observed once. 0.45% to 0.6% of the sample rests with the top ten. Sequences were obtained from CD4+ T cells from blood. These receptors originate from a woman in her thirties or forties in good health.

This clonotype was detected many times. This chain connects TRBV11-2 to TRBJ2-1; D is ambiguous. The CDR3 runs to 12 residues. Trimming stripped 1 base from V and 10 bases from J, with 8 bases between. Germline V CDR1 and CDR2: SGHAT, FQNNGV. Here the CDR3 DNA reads TGTGCCAGCAGCTTAGCGCGGCTCGAGCAGTTCTTC. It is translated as CASSLARLEQFF.

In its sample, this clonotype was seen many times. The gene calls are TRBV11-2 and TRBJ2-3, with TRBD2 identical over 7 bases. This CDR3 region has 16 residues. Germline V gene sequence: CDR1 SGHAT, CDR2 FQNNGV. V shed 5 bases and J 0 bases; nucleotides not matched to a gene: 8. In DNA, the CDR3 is TGTGCCAGCAGCCCCGGCGGGAGCCCCAGCACAGATACGCAGTATTTT. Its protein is CASSPGGSPSTDTQYF.

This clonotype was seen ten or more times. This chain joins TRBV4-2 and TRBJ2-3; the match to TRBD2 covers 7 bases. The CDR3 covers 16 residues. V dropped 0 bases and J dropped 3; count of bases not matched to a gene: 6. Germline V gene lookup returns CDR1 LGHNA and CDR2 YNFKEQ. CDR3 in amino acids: CASSQDMAGETDTQYF. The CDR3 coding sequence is TGTGCCAGCAGCCAAGATATGGCGGGAGAGACAGATACGCAGTATTTT.

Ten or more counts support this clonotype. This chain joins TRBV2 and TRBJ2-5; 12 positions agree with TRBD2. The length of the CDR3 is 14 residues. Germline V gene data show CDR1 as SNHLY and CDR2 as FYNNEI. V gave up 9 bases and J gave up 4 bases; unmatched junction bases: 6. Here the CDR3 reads CARSSGRARETQYF. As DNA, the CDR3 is TGTGCCAGATCTAGCGGGAGGGCCCGAGAGACCCAGTACTTC.

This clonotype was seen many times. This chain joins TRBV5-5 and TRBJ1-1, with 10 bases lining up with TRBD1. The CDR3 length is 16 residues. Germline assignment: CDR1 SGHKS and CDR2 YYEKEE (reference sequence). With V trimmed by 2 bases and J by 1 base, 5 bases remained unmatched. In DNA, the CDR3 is TGTGCCAGCAGCTTCCGGACAGGGGGATGGAACACTGAAGCTTTCTTT. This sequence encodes CASSFRTGGWNTEAFF.

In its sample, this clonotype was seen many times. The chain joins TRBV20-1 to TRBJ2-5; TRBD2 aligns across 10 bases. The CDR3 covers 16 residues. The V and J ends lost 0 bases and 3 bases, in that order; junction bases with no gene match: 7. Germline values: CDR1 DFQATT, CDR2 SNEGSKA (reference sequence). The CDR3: CSARDSSGRKKETQYF. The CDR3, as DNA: TGCAGTGCTAGAGATTCTAGCGGGAGAAAGAAAGAGACCCAGTACTTC.

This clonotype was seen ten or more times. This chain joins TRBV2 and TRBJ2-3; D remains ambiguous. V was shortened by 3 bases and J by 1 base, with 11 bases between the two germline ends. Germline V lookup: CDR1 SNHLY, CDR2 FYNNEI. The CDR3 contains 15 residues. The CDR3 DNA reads TGTGCCAGCAGTGATCCTATTGGGGGCACAGATACGCAGTATTTT. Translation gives CASSDPIGGTDTQYF.

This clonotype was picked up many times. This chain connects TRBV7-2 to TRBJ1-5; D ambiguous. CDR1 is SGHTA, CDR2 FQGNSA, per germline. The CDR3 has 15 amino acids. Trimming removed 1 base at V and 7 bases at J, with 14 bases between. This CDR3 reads CASSLGGSQQQPQHF. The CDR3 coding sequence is TGTGCCAGCAGCTTAGGTGGGTCACAGCAACAGCCCCAGCATTTT.

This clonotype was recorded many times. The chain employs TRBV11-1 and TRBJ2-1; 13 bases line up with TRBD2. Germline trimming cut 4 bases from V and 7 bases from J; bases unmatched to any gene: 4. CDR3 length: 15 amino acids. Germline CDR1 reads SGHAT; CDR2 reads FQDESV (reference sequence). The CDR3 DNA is TGTGCCAGCAGCTCCAAACTAGCGGGAGGGAATGAGCAGTTCTTC. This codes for CASSSKLAGGNEQFF.

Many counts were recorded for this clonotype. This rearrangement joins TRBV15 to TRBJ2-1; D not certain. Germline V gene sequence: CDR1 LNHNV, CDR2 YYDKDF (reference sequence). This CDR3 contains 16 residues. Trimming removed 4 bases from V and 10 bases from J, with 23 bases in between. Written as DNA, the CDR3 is TGTGCCACCAGCACCCCTGAAGGGCCGTATGGTCGGGAGCAGTTCTTC. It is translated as CATSTPEGPYGREQFF.

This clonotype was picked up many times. CDR3 region: CSVESGRAYEQFF. The CDR3 coding sequence is TGCAGCGTTGAAAGTGGGAGGGCCTATGAGCAGTTCTTC. This chain connects TRBV29-1 to TRBJ2-1, with 7 bases that match TRBD2. V trimming: 2 bases; J trimming: 8 bases; junction bases outside the gene matches: 6. This CDR3 is 13 amino acids long. In germline, CDR1 is SQVTM, CDR2 ANQGSEA.

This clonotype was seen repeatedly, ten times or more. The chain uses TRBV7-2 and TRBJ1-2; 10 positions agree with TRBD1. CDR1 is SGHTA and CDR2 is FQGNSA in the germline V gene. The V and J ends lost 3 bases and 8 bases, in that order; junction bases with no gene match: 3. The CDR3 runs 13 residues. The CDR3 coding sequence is TGTGCCAGCAGCTTCGGACAGGGGGTCGGCTACACCTTC. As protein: CASSFGQGVGYTF.

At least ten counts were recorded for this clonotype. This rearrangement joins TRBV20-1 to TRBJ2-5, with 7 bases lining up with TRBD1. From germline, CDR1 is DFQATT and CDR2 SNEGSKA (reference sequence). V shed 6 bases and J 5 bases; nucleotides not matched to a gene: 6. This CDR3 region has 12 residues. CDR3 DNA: TGCAGTGCCTATACAGGGGTTGAGACCCAGTACTTC. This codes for CSAYTGVETQYF.

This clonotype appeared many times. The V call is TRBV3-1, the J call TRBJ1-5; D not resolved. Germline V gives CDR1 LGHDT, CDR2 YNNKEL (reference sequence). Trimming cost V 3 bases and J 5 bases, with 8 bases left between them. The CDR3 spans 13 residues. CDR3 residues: CASSQGLDQPQHF. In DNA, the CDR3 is TGTGCCAGCAGCCAGGGGTTGGATCAGCCCCAGCATTTT.

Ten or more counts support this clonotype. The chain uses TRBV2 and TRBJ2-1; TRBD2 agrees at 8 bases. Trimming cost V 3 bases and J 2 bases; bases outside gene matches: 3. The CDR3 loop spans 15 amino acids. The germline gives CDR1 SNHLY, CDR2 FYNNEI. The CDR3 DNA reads TGTGCCAGCAGTGACGAAGCGGGAGCCTACAATGAGCAGTTCTTC. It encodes CASSDEAGAYNEQFF.

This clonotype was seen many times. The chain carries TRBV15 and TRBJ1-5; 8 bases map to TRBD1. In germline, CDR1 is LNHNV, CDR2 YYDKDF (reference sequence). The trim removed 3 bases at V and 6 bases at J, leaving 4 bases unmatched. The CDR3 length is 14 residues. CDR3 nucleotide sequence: TGTGCCACCAGCAGTCAACAGGGGGTTCAGCCCCAGCATTTT. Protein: CATSSQQGVQPQHF.

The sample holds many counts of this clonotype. The CDR3 loop reads CASSLLPNQPQHF. As DNA, the CDR3 is TGCGCCAGCAGCTTGCTCCCAAATCAGCCCCAGCATTTT. V is TRBV5-1 and J is TRBJ1-5; no firm D call. Looked up from germline, CDR1 is SGHRS and CDR2 is YFSETQ. This CDR3 has 13 residues. V lost 1 base and J lost 4, with 6 bases in between.

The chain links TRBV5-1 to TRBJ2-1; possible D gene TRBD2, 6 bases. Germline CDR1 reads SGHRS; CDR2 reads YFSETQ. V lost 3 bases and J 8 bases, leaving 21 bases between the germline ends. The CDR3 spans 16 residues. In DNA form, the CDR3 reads TGCGCCAGCAGCTCGGGGGTGGGACGGCATTGGGATGAGCAGTTCTTC. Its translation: CASSSGVGRHWDEQFF.

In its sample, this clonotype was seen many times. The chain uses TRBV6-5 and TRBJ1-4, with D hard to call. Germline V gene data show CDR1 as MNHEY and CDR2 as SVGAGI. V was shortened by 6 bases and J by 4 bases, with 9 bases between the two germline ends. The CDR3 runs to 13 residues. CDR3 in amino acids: CASRTRLNEKLFF. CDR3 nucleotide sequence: TGTGCCAGCAGAACAAGGCTTAATGAAAAACTGTTTTTT.

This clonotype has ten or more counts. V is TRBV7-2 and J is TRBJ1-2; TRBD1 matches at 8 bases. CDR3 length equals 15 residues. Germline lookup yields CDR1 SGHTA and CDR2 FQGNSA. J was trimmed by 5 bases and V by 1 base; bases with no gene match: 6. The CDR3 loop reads CASSLVSGQGYGYTF. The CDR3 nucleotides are TGTGCCAGCAGCTTAGTGAGTGGACAGGGATATGGCTACACCTTC.

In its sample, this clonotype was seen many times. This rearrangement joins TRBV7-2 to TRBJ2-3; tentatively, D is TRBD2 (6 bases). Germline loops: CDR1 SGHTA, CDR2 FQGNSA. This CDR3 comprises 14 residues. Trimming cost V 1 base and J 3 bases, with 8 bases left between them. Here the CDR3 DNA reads TGTGCCAGCAGCTTAGGGGCGGGAACAGATACGCAGTATTTT. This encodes CASSLGAGTDTQYF.

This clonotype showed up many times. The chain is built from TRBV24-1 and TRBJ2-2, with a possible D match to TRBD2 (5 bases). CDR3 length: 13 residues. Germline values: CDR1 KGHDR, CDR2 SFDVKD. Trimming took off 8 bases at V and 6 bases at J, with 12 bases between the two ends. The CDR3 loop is CATNHGRSGELFF. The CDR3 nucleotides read TGTGCCACCAATCATGGGAGATCCGGGGAGCTGTTTTTT.

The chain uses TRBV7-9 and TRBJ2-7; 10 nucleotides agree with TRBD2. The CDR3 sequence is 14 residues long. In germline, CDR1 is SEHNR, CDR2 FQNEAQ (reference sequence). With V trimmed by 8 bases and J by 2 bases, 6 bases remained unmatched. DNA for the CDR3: TGTGCCAGCGCCCCGGGACTAGCGACCTACGAGCAGTACTTC. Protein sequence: CASAPGLATYEQYF.

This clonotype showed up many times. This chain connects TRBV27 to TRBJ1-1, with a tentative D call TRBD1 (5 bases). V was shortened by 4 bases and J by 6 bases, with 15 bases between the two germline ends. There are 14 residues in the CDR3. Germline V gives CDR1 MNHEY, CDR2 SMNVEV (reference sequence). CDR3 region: CASSSLEGWAEAFF. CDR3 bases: TGTGCCAGCAGTTCCCTGGAGGGGTGGGCTGAAGCTTTCTTT.

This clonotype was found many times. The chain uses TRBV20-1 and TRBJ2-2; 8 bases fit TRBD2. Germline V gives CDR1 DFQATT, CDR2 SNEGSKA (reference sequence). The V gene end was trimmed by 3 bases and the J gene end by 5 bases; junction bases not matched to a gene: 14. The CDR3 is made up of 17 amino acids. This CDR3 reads CSASRIAGLLGTGELFF. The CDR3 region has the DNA TGCAGTGCTAGTCGGATAGCGGGACTCCTAGGGACCGGGGAGCTGTTTTTT.

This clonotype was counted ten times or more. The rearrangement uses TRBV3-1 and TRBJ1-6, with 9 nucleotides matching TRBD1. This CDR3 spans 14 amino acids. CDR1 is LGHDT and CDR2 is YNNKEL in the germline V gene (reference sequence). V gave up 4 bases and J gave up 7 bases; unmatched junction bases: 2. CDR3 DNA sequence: TGTGCCAGCAGCCTCGGGACAGGGAATTCACCCCTCCACTTT. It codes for CASSLGTGNSPLHF. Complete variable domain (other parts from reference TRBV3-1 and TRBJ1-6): DTAVSQTPKYLVTQMGNDKSIKCEQNLGHDTMYWYKQDSKKFLKIMFSYNNKELIINETVPNRFSPKSPDKAHLNLHINSLELGDSAVYFCASSLGTGNSPLHFGNGTRLTVT.

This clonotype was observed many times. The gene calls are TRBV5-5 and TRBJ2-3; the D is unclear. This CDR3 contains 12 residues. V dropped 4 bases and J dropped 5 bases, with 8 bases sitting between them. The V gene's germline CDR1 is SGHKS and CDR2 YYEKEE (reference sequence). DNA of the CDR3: TGTGCCAGCAGCCCCCCGGGAGATACGCAGTATTTT. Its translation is CASSPPGDTQYF.

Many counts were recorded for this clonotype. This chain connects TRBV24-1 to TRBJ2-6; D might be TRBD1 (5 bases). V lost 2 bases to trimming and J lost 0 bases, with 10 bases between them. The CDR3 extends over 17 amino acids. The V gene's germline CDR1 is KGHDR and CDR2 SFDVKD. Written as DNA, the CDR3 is TGTGCCACCAGTGATTCACGGACATCCTCTGGGGCCAACGTCCTGACTTTC. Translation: CATSDSRTSSGANVLTF.

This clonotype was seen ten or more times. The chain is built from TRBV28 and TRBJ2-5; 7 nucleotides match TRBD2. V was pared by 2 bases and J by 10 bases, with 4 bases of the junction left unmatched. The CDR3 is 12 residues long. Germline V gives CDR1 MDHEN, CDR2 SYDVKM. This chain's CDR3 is CASSLRSGGQYF. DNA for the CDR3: TGTGCCAGCAGTTTAAGGTCGGGGGGCCAGTACTTC.

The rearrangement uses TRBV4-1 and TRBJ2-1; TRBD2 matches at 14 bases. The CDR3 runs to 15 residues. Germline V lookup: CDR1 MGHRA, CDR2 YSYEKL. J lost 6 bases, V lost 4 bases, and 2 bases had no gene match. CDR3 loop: CASSPGTSGGNEQFF. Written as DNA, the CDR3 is TGCGCCAGCAGCCCTGGGACTAGCGGGGGCAATGAGCAGTTCTTC.